One sample yielded the 29 T cell receptor beta chains listed below, sequenced in a study of cytomegalovirus exposure and HLA in healthy donors (TCRdb year 2017). Receptors were amplified or captured by the immunoSEQ multiplex PCR assay. A mixture of 60 forward primers for TCR Vbeta segments and 13 reverse primers for TCR Jbeta segments was used in the multiplex PCR. Entries here come from immuneACCESS through TCRdb and include only in-frame sequences with V and J called. Some clones fail to appear in such tables; in the studies checked, an unresolved V gene covers under half of the shortfall, and the cause of the remainder is unknown. The sample contains some 150,000 clones, over 75% of them found a single time. 6.3% of the sample is held by the ten biggest clonotypes. Sequencing was done on a sample of PBMCs. These TCRs come from a man aged 35 to 55 in good health and CMV-seropositive.

The V and J genes are TRBV6-6 and TRBJ1-2; 8 nucleotides agree with TRBD1. The CDR3 is 15 residues long. Trimming removed 6 bases from V and 0 bases from J; junction bases left unmatched: 6. Germline V gives CDR1 MNHNY, CDR2 SVGAGI (reference sequence). The CDR3 spells CASSRDRLANYGYTF. CDR3 sequence (DNA): TGTGCCAGCAGCCGGGACAGGTTAGCTAACTATGGCTACACCTTC.

The chain is built from TRBV6-1 and TRBJ2-1; the match to TRBD2 covers 8 bases. This CDR3 is built from 14 residues. Looked up from germline, CDR1 is MNHNS and CDR2 is SASEGT. Germline trimming cut 2 bases from V and 9 bases from J; bases unmatched to any gene: 6. CDR3 DNA sequence: TGTGCCAGCAGTGAATTTGGGACTAGGAGTGAGCAGTTCTTC. This codes for CASSEFGTRSEQFF.

The chain employs TRBV9 and TRBJ2-2; TRBD1 aligns across 10 bases. Trimming at V came to 3 bases and at J to 3 bases, leaving 8 bases not matched to a gene. The CDR3 contains 17 residues. CDR1 is SGDLS, CDR2 YYNGEE, per germline. As DNA, the CDR3 is TGTGCCAGCAGCGCAGAGAGAGGGACAGGGGACACCGGGGAGCTGTTTTTT. This encodes CASSAERGTGDTGELFF.

The chain is built from TRBV7-8 and TRBJ2-3; 8 nucleotides align to TRBD2. The CDR3 has 15 residues. Germline V gene data show CDR1 as SGHVS and CDR2 as FQNEAQ. Unmatched junction bases numbered 9, after V lost 5 bases and J lost 5 bases. CDR3 nucleotides: TGTGCCAGCAGCCCCTCTGGGACTAGGGGAGATACGCAGTATTTT. Its protein is CASSPSGTRGDTQYF.

The V call is TRBV15, the J call TRBJ1-1, with D maybe TRBD1 (6 bases). Germline V gives CDR1 LNHNV, CDR2 YYDKDF (reference sequence). CDR3 length equals 14 residues. Trimming pared 3 bases from V and 5 bases from J, leaving 13 bases between. The CDR3, as DNA: TGTGCCACCAGCAGCGGACAGCTTAAAACTGAAGCTTTCTTT. Protein product: CATSSGQLKTEAFF. Looking up the rest from reference TRBV15 and TRBJ1-1 gives the full variable domain: DAMVIQNPRYQVTQFGKPVTLSCSQTLNHNVMYWYQQKSSQAPKLLFHYYDKDFNNEADTPDNFQSRRPNTSFCFLDIRSPGLGDTAMYLCATSSGQLKTEAFFGQGTRLTVV.

This clone was seen a handful of times. The chain recombines TRBV11-2 with TRBJ2-7, with D maybe TRBD2 (6 bases). The CDR3 sequence is 14 residues long. The V and J ends lost 5 bases and 0 bases respectively, with 11 bases between them. Per germline, CDR1 SGHAT and CDR2 FQNNGV. CDR3 loop: CASSRGGASYEQYF. The DNA for the CDR3 is TGTGCCAGCAGCCGGGGCGGGGCCTCCTACGAGCAGTACTTC.

This chain joins TRBV6-5 and TRBJ1-5; 7 bases align to TRBD1. Germline trimming cut 6 bases from V and 2 bases from J; bases unmatched to any gene: 4. CDR1 and CDR2 (germline): MNHEY, SVGAGI. This CDR3 has 14 amino acids. The DNA of the CDR3 is TGTGCCAGCAGCCCGGGGACAGGCAATCAGCCCCAGCATTTT. Residues: CASSPGTGNQPQHF.

The rearrangement joins TRBV5-1 to TRBJ2-7; TRBD1 matches at 7 bases. The germline CDR1 and CDR2 sequences are SGHRS and YFSETQ. Losses at the gene ends were 4 bases for V and 12 bases for J; bases not matched to a gene: 19. The CDR3 is 15 residues long. CDR3 in DNA: TGCGCCAGCAGCCCGTTGACAGGGTCGACTCCGAGAGCGTACTTC. Translation: CASSPLTGSTPRAYF.

The chain employs TRBV5-1 and TRBJ2-7; maybe TRBD1 (5 bases). The germline gives CDR1 SGHRS, CDR2 YFSETQ. The ends were cut back, 0 bases at V and 1 base at J, with 11 bases in the middle. The CDR3 spans 15 residues. CDR3 bases: TGCGCCAGCAGCTTGGCAGGGCCGCCTTCCTACGAGCAGTACTTC. Translation gives CASSLAGPPSYEQYF.

This chain uses TRBV19 with TRBJ2-7; tentative D call: TRBD1 (5 bases). The germline gives CDR1 LNHDA, CDR2 SQIVND (reference sequence). V dropped 3 bases and J dropped 4 bases, with 10 bases sitting between them. There are 13 residues in the CDR3. The CDR3 coding sequence is TGTGCCAGTAGTATGCAGGGCCCGTACGAGCAGTACTTC. Its protein product is CASSMQGPYEQYF.

This clone was counted once. The chain combines TRBV2 with TRBJ2-1; tentatively, D is TRBD1 (6 bases). The CDR3 is 11 residues long. Trimming removed 3 bases at V and 12 bases at J, with 9 bases between. Germline lookup yields CDR1 SNHLY and CDR2 FYNNEI. This chain's CDR3 is CASSEQGRQFF. The CDR3 region has the DNA TGTGCCAGCAGTGAGCAGGGGAGGCAGTTCTTC.

The chain combines TRBV5-1 with TRBJ1-4; TRBD1 agrees at 8 bases. V dropped 3 bases and J dropped 7; count of bases not matched to a gene: 14. CDR3 length: 17 residues. CDR1 SGHRS and CDR2 YFSETQ come from the germline V gene. The CDR3 sequence is CASSYSTVGTGGEKLFF. The CDR3 DNA follows: TGCGCCAGCAGCTACAGCACGGTAGGGACAGGTGGTGAAAAACTGTTTTTT.

The V call is TRBV7-9, the J call TRBJ1-4, with 8 bases fitting TRBD1. The CDR3 has 18 amino acids. Germline lookup yields CDR1 SEHNR and CDR2 FQNEAQ (reference sequence). With V trimmed by 7 bases and J by 7 bases, 20 bases remained unmatched. DNA for the CDR3: TGTGCCAGCAACTGGGGTGAATCAGGGGGCGTAGCGGTTGAAAAACTGTTTTTT. Protein: CASNWGESGGVAVEKLFF.

The chain couples TRBV11-2 to TRBJ2-7; a possible D gene is TRBD2 (5 bases). Looked up from germline, CDR1 is SGHAT and CDR2 is FQNNGV. Trimming took 0 bases from V and 2 from J, leaving 11 bases between them. The CDR3 runs to 15 residues. The CDR3 spells CASSLERGLAYEQYF. The CDR3 DNA follows: TGTGCCAGCAGCTTAGAACGAGGGCTAGCCTACGAGCAGTACTTC.

This clone was recorded once. This rearrangement joins TRBV18 to TRBJ2-7, with 9 nucleotides matching TRBD2. The CDR3 extends over 14 amino acids. V lost 2 bases, J lost 2 bases, and 1 base stayed unmatched. CDR1 and CDR2 (germline): KGHSH, LQKENI. The DNA of the CDR3 is TGTGCCAGCTCACCAAGCGGGAGGCCCTACGAGCAGTACTTC. Its translation is CASSPSGRPYEQYF.

This clone was recorded only once. For the CDR3, the DNA is TGTGCCAGCAGTCCTAGCGGGAGGATGGGTGACGAGCAGTACTTC. The encoded protein is CASSPSGRMGDEQYF. This sequence joins TRBV28 and TRBJ2-7; the match to TRBD2 covers 11 bases. This CDR3 contains 15 residues. CDR1 is MDHEN, CDR2 SYDVKM, per germline. Germline trimming cut 5 bases from V and 5 bases from J; bases unmatched to any gene: 8.

The V call is TRBV5-1, the J call TRBJ1-2, with D possibly matching TRBD1 (6 bases). This CDR3 contains 13 residues. Germline V gene lookup returns CDR1 SGHRS and CDR2 YFSETQ. Trimming removed 4 bases from V and 7 bases from J, with 14 bases in between. CDR3: CASSLQGISGYTF. In nucleotides, the CDR3 is TGCGCCAGCAGCCTACAGGGCATCTCTGGCTACACCTTC.

The chain is built from TRBV7-9 and TRBJ2-5; D gene uncertain. The last part of the DNA fits TRBJ2-7 better; the J call may be wrong. Germline V lookup: CDR1 SEHNR, CDR2 FQNEAQ (reference sequence). The CDR3 runs to 15 residues. CDR3 region: CASSLGAGSSYEQYF. CDR3 coding DNA: TGTGCCAGCAGCTTAGGTGCAGGCTCGTCCTACGAGCAGTACTTC.

The chain links TRBV5-1 to TRBJ2-1; 12 bases map to TRBD2. The CDR3 contains 15 residues. After removal of 3 bases from V and 5 bases from J, the junction contained 3 bases not matched to a gene. CDR1 is SGHRS and CDR2 is YFSETQ in the germline V gene. The CDR3 DNA sequence: TGCGCCAGCAGCTCAAGACTAGCGGGAGACAATGAGCAGTTCTTC. It yields the protein CASSSRLAGDNEQFF.

This clone was seen only a few times. This chain uses TRBV7-8 with TRBJ2-3; no firm D call. Trimming removed 2 bases from V and 2 bases from J, with 8 bases in between. The germline gives CDR1 SGHVS, CDR2 FQNEAQ. CDR3 length: 14 amino acids. The DNA for the CDR3 is TGTGCCAGCAGCTTATCCTATTCCACAGATACGCAGTATTTT. It encodes CASSLSYSTDTQYF.

The chain couples TRBV5-1 to TRBJ2-3; TRBD1 might be the D (7 bases). CDR1 and CDR2 from the germline V gene are SGHRS and YFSETQ. This CDR3 contains 14 residues. V lost 7 bases to trimming and J lost 4 bases, with 16 bases between them. CDR3 in amino acids: CASLEGTGADTQYF. CDR3 bases: TGCGCCAGCCTGGAGGGCACAGGGGCAGATACGCAGTATTTT.

The chain carries TRBV15 and TRBJ1-2; 7 bases fit TRBD1. J was trimmed by 8 bases and V by 1 base; bases with no gene match: 4. CDR1 is LNHNV, CDR2 YYDKDF, per germline (reference sequence). CDR3 length: 13 residues. The CDR3 nucleotides read TGTGCCACCAGCAGAGGAGGGGGCTTGGGCTACACCTTC. Its translation is CATSRGGGLGYTF.

In its sample, this clone was seen once. The V and J genes are TRBV7-9 and TRBJ2-5; 9 positions match TRBD1. Germline V lookup: CDR1 SEHNR, CDR2 FQNEAQ (reference sequence). The J segment lost 1 base and the V segment lost 1 base, leaving 7 bases of the junction unmatched. CDR3 size: 17 residues. The DNA of the CDR3 is TGTGCCAGCAGCTTAGTGGGGGACAGGGCAATCCAAGAGACCCAGTACTTC. It codes for CASSLVGDRAIQETQYF.

This clone was detected a few times. Germline is not matched at one junction end, which may reflect a read error. The chain carries TRBV28 and TRBJ2-6, with TRBD1 as a possible D gene (6 bases). This CDR3 is 17 amino acids long. The V gene's germline CDR1 is MDHEN and CDR2 SYDVKM. CDR3 region: CASTPGTSSSGANGLTF. In nucleotides, the CDR3 is TGTGCCAGCACCCCCGGGACATCAAGCTCTGGGGCCAACGGCCTGACTTTC.

The V call is TRBV6-4, the J call TRBJ1-2; TRBD1 matches at 10 bases. This CDR3 has 14 amino acids. Germline CDR1 reads MRHNA; CDR2 reads SNTAGT. With V trimmed by 2 bases and J by 3 bases, 0 bases remained unmatched. Here the CDR3 reads CASSDGTGDYGYTF. In DNA, the CDR3 is TGTGCCAGCAGTGACGGGACAGGGGACTATGGCTACACCTTC.

J is TRBJ2-1 and V is TRBV9; a weak D match, TRBD1 (5 bases). The CDR3 is 15 amino acids. Trimming took 6 bases from V and 2 from J, leaving 15 bases between them. Germline values: CDR1 SGDLS, CDR2 YYNGEE. The CDR3 region is CASTLDRAAYNEQFF. CDR3 DNA: TGTGCCAGCACCCTTGACAGAGCTGCCTACAATGAGCAGTTCTTC. Variable domain in full (rest from reference TRBV9 and TRBJ2-1): DSGVTQTPKHLITATGQRVTLRCSPRSGDLSVYWYQQSLDQGLQFLIQYYNGEERAKGNILERFSAQQFPDLHSELNLSSLELGDSALYFCASTLDRAAYNEQFFGPGTRLTVL.

This rearrangement joins TRBV29-1 to TRBJ1-1; TRBD1 might be the D (6 bases). The V end lost 0 bases, the J end lost 5 bases, and 16 bases lay between the germline ends. The CDR3 is 15 amino acids. The germline gives CDR1 SQVTM, CDR2 ANQGSEA. The CDR3 spells CSVEDLRLDRTEAFF. In DNA, the CDR3 is TGCAGCGTTGAAGATCTTCGTCTGGACAGAACTGAAGCTTTCTTT.

The J gene is TRBJ2-7, the V gene TRBV2, with a tentative D call TRBD2 (6 bases). Per germline, CDR1 SNHLY and CDR2 FYNNEI. This CDR3 has 14 amino acids. V was pared by 8 bases and J by 0 bases, with 14 bases between. CDR3 region: CASGGETFSYEQYF. The CDR3 bases are TGTGCCAGCGGCGGGGAAACCTTCTCCTACGAGCAGTACTTC. Combining the CDR3 with reference TRBV2 and TRBJ2-7 gives the whole variable domain EPEVTQTPSHQVTQMGQEVILRCVPISNHLYFYWYRQILGQKVEFLVSFYNNEISEKSEIFDDQFSVERPDGSNFTLKIRSTKLEDSAMYFCASGGETFSYEQYFGPGTRLTVT.

This clone was found many times. J is TRBJ1-1 and V is TRBV2; TRBD1 might be the D (5 bases). This CDR3 comprises 14 residues. V shed 4 bases and J shed 4 bases, with 13 bases lying between them. Germline CDR1 is SNHLY and CDR2 is FYNNEI. The CDR3 here is CASSVDSGGTEAFF. The CDR3 nucleotides are TGTGCCAGCAGTGTTGACAGCGGGGGCACTGAAGCTTTCTTT.